Shown below are 3 T cell receptor beta chains from a single sample sequenced in a study of molecular identifiers for immune sequencing clone quantification. TCRdb passed the PCR reads through MiXCR, listing each CDR3 protein once. The table includes 550,000 to 750,000 distinct CDR3 sequences, around 20% detected once. Sequencing was performed on naive CD8+ T cells from blood, with Jurkat cell RNA spiked in. Noted subset: FACS-sorted CD8+CD4-CCR7+CD45RA+ naive T cells. All receptors come from a human donor in good health. Some libraries in this study had Jurkat cell RNA spiked in.

The genes are TRBV20-1 and TRBJ2-2, with D possibly called TRBD1 or TRBD2 (5 bases each). The CDR3 has 16 amino acids. Trimming cost V 2 bases and J 2 bases, with 15 bases left between them. The germline CDR1 and CDR2 sequences are DFQATT and SNEGSKA (reference sequence). The CDR3 DNA reads TGCAGTGCTAGACCATTCCGGGACGGCAACACCGGGGAGCTGTTTTTT. Its protein product is CSARPFRDGNTGELFF.

This clonotype was counted many times. The chain combines TRBV30 with TRBJ2-7; 8 nucleotides match TRBD1. J gave up 1 base and V 8 bases, and 4 bases lay outside the gene matches. The length of the CDR3 is 12 residues. Germline V gives CDR1 GTSNPN, CDR2 SVGIG (reference sequence). CDR3 region: CAGDRGSYEQYF. As DNA, the CDR3 is TGTGCCGGAGACAGGGGTTCCTACGAGCAGTACTTC. Full variable domain (missing parts from reference TRBV30 and TRBJ2-7): SQTIHQWPATLVQPVGSPLSLECTVEGTSNPNLYWYRQAAGRGLQLLFYSVGIGQISSEVPQNLSASRPQDRQFILSSKKLLLSDSGFYLCAGDRGSYEQYFGPGTRLTVT.

This clonotype was picked up a small number of times. V gene TRBV2 combines with J gene TRBJ2-7, with TRBD2 as a possible D gene (6 bases). Germline assignment: CDR1 SNHLY and CDR2 FYNNEI. Trimming cost V 3 bases and J 5 bases, with 11 bases left between them. This CDR3 has 13 residues. This CDR3 reads CASSDRGGHEQYF. The CDR3 nucleotides read TGTGCCAGCAGTGATAGGGGAGGTCACGAGCAGTACTTC.